Sequencing of this T cell receptor beta chain was carried out in a study of T cell responses to AZD1222 COVID-19 vaccine. Sequencing used immunoSEQ multiplex PCR; TCRdb keeps in-frame clones, though not all of them. The sample lists around 130,000 clones; more than 80% were seen once. CDR1 SGHRS and CDR2 YFSETQ come from the germline V gene. V was cut by 3 bases and J by 5 bases, with 17 bases left in between. The CDR3 totals 15 residues. The material was peripheral blood, obtained on day 0 of AZD1222 vaccination. The source of this sequence is an adult in good health. J is TRBJ2-5 and V is TRBV5-1; D is perhaps TRBD2 (6 bases). CDR3 nucleotides: TGCGCCAGCAGCTCGGGGGACCGGCCGGACGAGACCCAGTACTTC. It translates to CASSSGDRPDETQYF. Filled out from reference TRBV5-1 and TRBJ2-5, the complete variable domain reads KAGVTQTPRYLIKTRGQQVTLSCSPISGHRSVSWYQQTPGQGLQFLFEYFSETQRNKGNFPGRFSGRQFSNSRSEMNVSTLELGDSALYLCASSSGDRPDETQYFGPGTRLLVL.